This T cell receptor beta chain appears in the sequencing data of a study of T-cell memory formation after mild COVID-19. Background on the study: TCR clusters mostly belonged to single donors.

Whole-study results and caveats: The SARS-CoV-2 specificity of second-wave clones reaching peak at day 37 remained unverified.

For this clonotype: The antigen remains undetermined.

TCRdb ran MiXCR on the 5' RACE reads and lists one entry per CDR3 protein. The repertoire consists of 470,000 or so distinct CDR3 sequences, with 18% occurring once and the leading ten covering around a fifth. The TCR sequence derives from a man between 18 and 35 years old who had mild COVID-19 (a few samples of this study predate the infection). Cell type and time point are not known. The specimen was PBMCs or a T cell subset sorted from them (not recorded which).

The CDR3 bases are TGCGCCAGCAGCGAGGTCTCTGGAAACACCATATATTTT. This encodes CASSEVSGNTIYF. V usage is TRBV5-1 and J usage is TRBJ1-3; no definite D call. The germline gives CDR1 SGHRS, CDR2 YFSETQ. The CDR3 totals 13 residues. V was trimmed by 4 bases and J by 0 bases, leaving 5 bases between them.